The sequence of this T cell receptor beta chain was determined in a study of cytomegalovirus exposure and HLA in healthy donors. From germline, CDR1 is MDHEN and CDR2 SYDVKM. The CDR3 sequence is 16 residues long. J lost 10 bases, V lost 7 bases, and 16 bases had no gene match. Primers: 60 Vbeta forward and 13 Jbeta reverse. Per the original data handling: Roughly 11 million shared chains were among the roughly 78 million unique TCR beta chains that a later analysis counted. Libraries were prepared by immunoSEQ multiplex PCR; TCRdb keeps only in-frame clonotypes and omits some of them. The DNA gave D and trimming, while V, J and clone size come from that table. The sample consists of 50,000 to 65,000 clones, over 60% of them appearing once. This clone was counted between two and nine times. Its antigen is currently unknown. Notes on the study in general: The productive fraction for most TCR beta V segments was about 87% or about 30% in an earlier analysis. It was shown in a later analysis that HLA-associated TCR beta chains were more clonally expanded than other, equally common chains. When analyzed later, a missense DCLRE1C variant was found to be linked to TCR beta V- and J-gene trimming.

The TCR originated in a man aged 45-65 years in good health and CMV-seropositive. Sequenced input: PBMCs. The chain links TRBV28 to TRBJ1-4; 9 bases map to TRBD1. The CDR3, as DNA: TGTGCCAGCACCGGGGCCCGGGACAGGGCATCGGGAAAACTGTTTTTT. Translating it yields CASTGARDRASGKLFF.